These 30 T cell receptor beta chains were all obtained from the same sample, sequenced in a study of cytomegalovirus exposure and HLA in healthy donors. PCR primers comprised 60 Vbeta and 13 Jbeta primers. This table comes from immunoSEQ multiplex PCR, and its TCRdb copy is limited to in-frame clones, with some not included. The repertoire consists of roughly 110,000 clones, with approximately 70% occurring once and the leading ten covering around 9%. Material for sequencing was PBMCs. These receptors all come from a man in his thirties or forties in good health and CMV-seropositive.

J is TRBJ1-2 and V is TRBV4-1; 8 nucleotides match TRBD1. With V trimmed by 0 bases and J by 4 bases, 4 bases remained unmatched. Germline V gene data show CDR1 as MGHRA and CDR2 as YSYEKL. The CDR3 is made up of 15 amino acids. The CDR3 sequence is CASSQDPGQVYGYTF. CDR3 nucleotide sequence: TGCGCCAGCAGCCAAGATCCGGGACAGGTCTATGGCTACACCTTC.

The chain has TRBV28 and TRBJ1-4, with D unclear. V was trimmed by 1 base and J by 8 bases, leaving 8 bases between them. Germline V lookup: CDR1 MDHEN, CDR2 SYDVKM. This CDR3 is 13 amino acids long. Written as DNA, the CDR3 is TGTGCCAGCAGTTTATCCGGGGAGGAAAAACTGTTTTTT. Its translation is CASSLSGEEKLFF.

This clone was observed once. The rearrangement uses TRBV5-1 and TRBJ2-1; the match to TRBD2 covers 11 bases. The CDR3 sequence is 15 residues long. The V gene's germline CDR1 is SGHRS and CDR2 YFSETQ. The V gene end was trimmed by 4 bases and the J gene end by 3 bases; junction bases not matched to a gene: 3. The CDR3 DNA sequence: TGCGCCAGCAGCGGGGGACTAGCGGACTACAATGAGCAGTTCTTC. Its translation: CASSGGLADYNEQFF.

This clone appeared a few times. As DNA, the CDR3 is TGTGCCAGCAGCCTGAGCGGGAGGACTTACAATGAGCAGTTCTTC. It codes for CASSLSGRTYNEQFF. The V call is TRBV7-2, the J call TRBJ2-1; 9 bases map to TRBD2. V shed 5 bases and J 4 bases; nucleotides not matched to a gene: 6. Germline values: CDR1 SGHTA, CDR2 FQGNSA. The length of the CDR3 is 15 residues.

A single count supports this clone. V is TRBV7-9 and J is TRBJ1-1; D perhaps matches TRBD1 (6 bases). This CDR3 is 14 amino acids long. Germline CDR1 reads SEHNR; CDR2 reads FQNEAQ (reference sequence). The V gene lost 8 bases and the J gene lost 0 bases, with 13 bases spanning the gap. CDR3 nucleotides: TGTGCCAGCGGACCTGAGGGGGTGAACACTGAAGCTTTCTTT. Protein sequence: CASGPEGVNTEAFF.

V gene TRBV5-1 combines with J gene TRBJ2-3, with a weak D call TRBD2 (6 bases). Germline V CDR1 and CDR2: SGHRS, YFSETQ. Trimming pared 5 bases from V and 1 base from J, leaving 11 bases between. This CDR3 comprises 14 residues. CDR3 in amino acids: CASRLEGRTDTQYF. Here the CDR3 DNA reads TGCGCCAGCAGACTGGAGGGGCGCACAGATACGCAGTATTTT.

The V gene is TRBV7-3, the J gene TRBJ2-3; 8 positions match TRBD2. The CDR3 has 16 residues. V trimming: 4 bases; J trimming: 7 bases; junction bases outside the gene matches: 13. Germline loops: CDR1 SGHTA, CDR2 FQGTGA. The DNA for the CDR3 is TGTGCCAGCAGCTCCACGGGAGGGGGGGGACCCTATACGCAGTATTTT. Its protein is CASSSTGGGGPYTQYF.

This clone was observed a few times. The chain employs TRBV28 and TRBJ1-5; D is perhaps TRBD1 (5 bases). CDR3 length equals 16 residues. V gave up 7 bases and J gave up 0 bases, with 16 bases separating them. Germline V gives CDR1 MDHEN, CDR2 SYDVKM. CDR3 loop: CASTLRQFYSNQPQHF. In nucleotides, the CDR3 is TGTGCCAGCACCCTCCGACAGTTTTATAGCAATCAGCCCCAGCATTTT. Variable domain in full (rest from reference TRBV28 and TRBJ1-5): DVKVTQSSRYLVKRTGEKVFLECVQDMDHENMFWYRQDPGLGLRLIYFSYDVKMKEKGDIPEGYSVSREKKERFSLILESASTNQTSMYLCASTLRQFYSNQPQHFGDGTRLSIL.

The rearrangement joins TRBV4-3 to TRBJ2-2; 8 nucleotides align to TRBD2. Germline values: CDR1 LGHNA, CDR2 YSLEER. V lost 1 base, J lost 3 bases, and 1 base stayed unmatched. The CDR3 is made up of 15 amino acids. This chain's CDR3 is CASSQGAGDTGELFF. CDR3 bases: TGCGCCAGCAGCCAAGGAGCGGGAGACACCGGGGAGCTGTTTTTT.

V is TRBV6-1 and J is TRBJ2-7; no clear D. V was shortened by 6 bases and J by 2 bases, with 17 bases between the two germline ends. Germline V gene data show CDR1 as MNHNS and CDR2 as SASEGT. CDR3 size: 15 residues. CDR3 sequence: CASSPPPAVTYEQYF. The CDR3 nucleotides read TGTGCCAGCAGCCCGCCGCCGGCGGTAACCTACGAGCAGTACTTC.

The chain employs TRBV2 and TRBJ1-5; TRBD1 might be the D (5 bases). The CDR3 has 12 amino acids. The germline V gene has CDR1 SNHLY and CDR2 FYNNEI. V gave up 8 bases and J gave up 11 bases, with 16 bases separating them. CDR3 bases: TGTGCCAGCGGGGCAGCCCAGATGTCCCAGCATTTT. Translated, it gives CASGAAQMSQHF.

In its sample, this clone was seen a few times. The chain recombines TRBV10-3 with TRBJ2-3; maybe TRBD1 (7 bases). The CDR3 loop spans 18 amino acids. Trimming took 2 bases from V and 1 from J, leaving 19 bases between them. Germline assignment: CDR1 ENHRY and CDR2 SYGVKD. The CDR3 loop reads CAISEPTRGGGGTDTQYF. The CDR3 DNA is TGTGCCATCAGTGAGCCTACAAGAGGGGGCGGGGGCACAGATACGCAGTATTTT.

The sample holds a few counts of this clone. CDR3 loop: CASRALNTEAFF. The CDR3 DNA sequence: TGTGCCAGCAGGGCACTGAACACTGAAGCTTTCTTT. The chain combines TRBV6-1 with TRBJ1-1; no clear D. In germline, CDR1 is MNHNS, CDR2 SASEGT. CDR3 length: 12 residues. Trimming took off 6 bases at V and 0 bases at J, with 5 bases between the two ends.

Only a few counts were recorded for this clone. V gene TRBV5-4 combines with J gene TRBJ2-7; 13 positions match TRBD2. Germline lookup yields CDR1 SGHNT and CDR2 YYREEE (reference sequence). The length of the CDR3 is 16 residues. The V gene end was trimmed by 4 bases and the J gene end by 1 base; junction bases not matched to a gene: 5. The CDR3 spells CASSPGTSGVSYEQYF. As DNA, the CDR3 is TGTGCCAGCAGCCCGGGGACTAGCGGGGTTTCCTACGAGCAGTACTTC. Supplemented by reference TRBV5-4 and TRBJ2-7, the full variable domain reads ETGVTQSPTHLIKTRGQQVTLRCSSQSGHNTVSWYQQALGQGPQFIFQYYREEENGRGNFPPRFSGLQFPNYSSELNVNALELDDSALYLCASSPGTSGVSYEQYFGPGTRLTVT.

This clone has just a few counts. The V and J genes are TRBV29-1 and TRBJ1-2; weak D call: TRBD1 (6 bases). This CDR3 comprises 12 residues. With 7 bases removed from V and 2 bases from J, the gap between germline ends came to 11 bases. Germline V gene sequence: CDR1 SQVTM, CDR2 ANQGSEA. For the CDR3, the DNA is TGCAGCGACTATGACAGGAACTATGGCTACACCTTC. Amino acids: CSDYDRNYGYTF.

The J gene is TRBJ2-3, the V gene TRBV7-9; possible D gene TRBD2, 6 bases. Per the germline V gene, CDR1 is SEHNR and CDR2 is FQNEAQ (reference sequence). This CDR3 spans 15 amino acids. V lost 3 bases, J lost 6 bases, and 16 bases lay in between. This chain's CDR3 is CASSLTGAGTDTQYF. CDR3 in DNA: TGTGCCAGCAGCTTGACGGGAGCCGGAACGGATACGCAGTATTTT. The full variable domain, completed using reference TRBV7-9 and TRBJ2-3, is DTGVSQNPRHKITKRGQNVTFRCDPISEHNRLYWYRQTLGQGPEFLTYFQNEAQLEKSRLLSDRFSAERPKGSFSTLEIQRTEQGDSAMYLCASSLTGAGTDTQYFGPGTRLTVL.

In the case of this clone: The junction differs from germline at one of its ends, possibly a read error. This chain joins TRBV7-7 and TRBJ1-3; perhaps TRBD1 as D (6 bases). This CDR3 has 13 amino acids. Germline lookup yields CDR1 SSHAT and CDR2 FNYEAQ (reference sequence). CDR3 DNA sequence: TGTGCTAGCAGCACGGGACAAGCGGACACCATATATTTT. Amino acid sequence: CASSTGQADTIYF.

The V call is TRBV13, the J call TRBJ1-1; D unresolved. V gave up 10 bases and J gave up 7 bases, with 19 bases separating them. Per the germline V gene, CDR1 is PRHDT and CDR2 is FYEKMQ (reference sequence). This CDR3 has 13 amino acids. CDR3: CATRSRPDLEAFF. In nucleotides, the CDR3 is TGTGCCACCCGATCTAGGCCTGACCTTGAAGCTTTCTTT.

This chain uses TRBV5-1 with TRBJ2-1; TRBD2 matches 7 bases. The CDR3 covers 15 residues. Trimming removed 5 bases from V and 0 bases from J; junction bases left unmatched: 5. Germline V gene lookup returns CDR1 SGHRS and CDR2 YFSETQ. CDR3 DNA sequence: TGCGCCAGCAGTTCCGGGGGGAACTCCTACAATGAGCAGTTCTTC. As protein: CASSSGGNSYNEQFF. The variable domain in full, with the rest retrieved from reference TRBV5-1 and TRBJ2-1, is KAGVTQTPRYLIKTRGQQVTLSCSPISGHRSVSWYQQTPGQGLQFLFEYFSETQRNKGNFPGRFSGRQFSNSRSEMNVSTLELGDSALYLCASSSGGNSYNEQFFGPGTRLTVL.

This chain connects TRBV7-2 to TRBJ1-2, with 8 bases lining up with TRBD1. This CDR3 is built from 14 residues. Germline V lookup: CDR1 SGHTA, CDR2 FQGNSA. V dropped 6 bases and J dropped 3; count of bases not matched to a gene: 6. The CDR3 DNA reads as TGTGCCAGCAGGGAGAAGACAGGGGACTATGGCTACACCTTC. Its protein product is CASREKTGDYGYTF. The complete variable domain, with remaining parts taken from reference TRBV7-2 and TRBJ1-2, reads GAGVSQSPSNKVTEKGKDVELRCDPISGHTALYWYRQSLGQGLEFLIYFQGNSAPDKSGLPSDRFSAERTGGSVSTLTIQRTQQEDSAVYLCASREKTGDYGYTFGSGTRLTVV.

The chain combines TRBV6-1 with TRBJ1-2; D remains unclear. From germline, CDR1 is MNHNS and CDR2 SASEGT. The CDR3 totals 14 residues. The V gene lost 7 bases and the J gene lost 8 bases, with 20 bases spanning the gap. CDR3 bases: TGTGCCAGCAAGACGGGCAGCTACCCGGGGGGCTACACCTTC. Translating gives CASKTGSYPGGYTF.

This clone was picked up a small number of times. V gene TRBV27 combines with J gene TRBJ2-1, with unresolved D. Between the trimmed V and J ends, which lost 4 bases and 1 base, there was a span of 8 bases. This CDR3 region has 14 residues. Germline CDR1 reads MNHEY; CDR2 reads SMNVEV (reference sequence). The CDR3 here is CASSSDNSYNEQFF. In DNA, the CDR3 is TGTGCCAGCAGTTCAGACAATTCCTACAATGAGCAGTTCTTC.

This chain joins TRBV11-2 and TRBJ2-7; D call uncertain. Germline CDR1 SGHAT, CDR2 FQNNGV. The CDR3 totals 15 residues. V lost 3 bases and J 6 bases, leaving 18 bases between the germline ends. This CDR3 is CASSFPPRSTGEQYF. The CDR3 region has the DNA TGTGCCAGCAGCTTTCCCCCCCGGAGCACGGGCGAGCAGTACTTC.

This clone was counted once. CDR3 loop: CASSDYGQGLAEAFF. CDR3 DNA: TGTGCCAGCAGTGATTACGGGCAGGGACTCGCCGAAGCTTTCTTT. The chain combines TRBV2 with TRBJ1-1; D may be TRBD1 (5 bases). V lost 3 bases and J 8 bases, leaving 19 bases between the germline ends. This CDR3 spans 15 amino acids. Germline CDR1 and CDR2: SNHLY and FYNNEI. Based on the CDR3 plus reference TRBV2 and TRBJ1-1, the full variable domain is EPEVTQTPSHQVTQMGQEVILRCVPISNHLYFYWYRQILGQKVEFLVSFYNNEISEKSEIFDDQFSVERPDGSNFTLKIRSTKLEDSAMYFCASSDYGQGLAEAFFGQGTRLTVV.

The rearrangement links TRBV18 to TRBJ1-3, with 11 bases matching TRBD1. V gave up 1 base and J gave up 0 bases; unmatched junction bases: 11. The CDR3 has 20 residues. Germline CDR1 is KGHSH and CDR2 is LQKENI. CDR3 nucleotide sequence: TGTGCCAGCTCACCACGGAATCCGGGACAGGGGGATTCCTCTGGAAACACCATATATTTT. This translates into CASSPRNPGQGDSSGNTIYF.

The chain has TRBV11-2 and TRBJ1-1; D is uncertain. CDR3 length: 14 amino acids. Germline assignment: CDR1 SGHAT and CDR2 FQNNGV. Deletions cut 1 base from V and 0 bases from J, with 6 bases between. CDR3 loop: CASSLGPVNTEAFF. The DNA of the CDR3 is TGTGCCAGCAGCTTAGGTCCGGTGAACACTGAAGCTTTCTTT.

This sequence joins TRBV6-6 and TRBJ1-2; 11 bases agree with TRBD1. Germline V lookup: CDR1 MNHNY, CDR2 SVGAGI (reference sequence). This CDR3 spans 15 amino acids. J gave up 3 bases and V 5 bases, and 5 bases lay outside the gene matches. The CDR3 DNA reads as TGTGCCAGCAGTCAACCGGGACAGGGGGACTATGGCTACACCTTC. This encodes CASSQPGQGDYGYTF.

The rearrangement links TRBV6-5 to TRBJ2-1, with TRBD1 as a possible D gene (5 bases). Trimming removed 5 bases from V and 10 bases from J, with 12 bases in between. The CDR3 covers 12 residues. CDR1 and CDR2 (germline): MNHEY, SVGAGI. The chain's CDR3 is CASSPRPGEQFF. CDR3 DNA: TGTGCCAGCAGTCCCCGCCCAGGGGAGCAGTTCTTC.

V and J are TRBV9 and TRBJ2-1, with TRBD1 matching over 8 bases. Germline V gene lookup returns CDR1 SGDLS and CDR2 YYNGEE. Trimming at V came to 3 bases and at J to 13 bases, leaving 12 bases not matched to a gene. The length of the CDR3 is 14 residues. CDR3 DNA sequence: TGTGCCAGCAGCGCTCAAGGACAGGGCCAAAGACAGTTCTTC. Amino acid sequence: CASSAQGQGQRQFF.

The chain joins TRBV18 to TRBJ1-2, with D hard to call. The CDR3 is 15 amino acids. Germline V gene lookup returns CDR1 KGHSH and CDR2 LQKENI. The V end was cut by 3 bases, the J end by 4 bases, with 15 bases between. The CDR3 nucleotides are TGTGCCAGCTCACCCACCTCCCAGGACTCCTATGGCTACACCTTC. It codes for CASSPTSQDSYGYTF.